The 5 T cell receptor beta chains given below trace back to one sample, sequenced in a study of blood T cell repertoires in COVID-19. The table came from immunoSEQ multiplex PCR; TCRdb's copy has only in-frame clones and leaves some out. The sample shows 210,000 or so clones, 85% of them seen only once. Sequencing input: peripheral blood. These receptors were taken from a man aged 45-65 years with COVID-19, enrolled during active disease.

Here the CDR3 reads CASSGRVGTEAFF. CDR3 sequence (DNA): TGTGCCAGCAGCGGGAGGGTCGGGACTGAAGCTTTCTTT. This sequence joins TRBV11-2 and TRBJ1-1, with D unclear. The CDR3 covers 13 residues. Germline CDR1 is SGHAT and CDR2 is FQNNGV. V was shortened by 5 bases and J by 5 bases, with 12 bases between the two germline ends. Full variable domain (remainder filled in from reference TRBV11-2 and TRBJ1-1): EAGVAQSPRYKIIEKRQSVAFWCNPISGHATLYWYQQILGQGPKLLIQFQNNGVVDDSQLPKDRFSAERLKGVDSTLKIQPAKLEDSAVYLCASSGRVGTEAFFGQGTRLTVV.

With regard to this clone: A junction end diverges from the germline sequence, so it may reflect a read error. The chain joins TRBV7-7 to TRBJ2-1, with 11 bases aligning to TRBD2. The CDR3 consists of 14 residues. Germline V gene sequence: CDR1 SSHAT, CDR2 FNYEAQ (reference sequence). The CDR3 region has the DNA TGTGCTAGCAGCTTAGCGGGGGGGCACAATGAGCAGTTCTTC. It specifies CASSLAGGHNEQFF. Full variable domain (remainder filled in from reference TRBV7-7 and TRBJ2-1): GAGVSQSPRYKVTKRGQDVTLRCDPISSHATLYWYQQALGQGPEFLTYFNYEAQPDKSGLPSDRFSAERPEGSISTLTIQRTEQRDSAMYRCASSLAGGHNEQFFGPGTRLTVL.

The chain couples TRBV6-5 to TRBJ2-2; 11 positions match TRBD1. The germline V gene has CDR1 MNHEY and CDR2 SVGAGI. This CDR3 comprises 15 residues. V trimming: 5 bases; J trimming: 8 bases; junction bases outside the gene matches: 7. CDR3 sequence: CASSTRDRGLGELFF. For the CDR3, the DNA is TGTGCCAGCAGTACCCGGGACAGGGGGTTGGGGGAGCTGTTTTTT.

Comment on this clone: This CDR3 is also generated by other DNA sequences in the sample. This sequence joins TRBV3-1 (or the pseudogene TRBV3-2) and TRBJ1-1, with D uncertain. V lost 4 bases and J 7 bases, leaving 10 bases between the germline ends. The CDR3 has 12 residues. The germline V gene encodes CDR1 LGHDT and CDR2 YNNKEL (reference sequence). As DNA, the CDR3 is TGTGCCAGCAGCCCACGGGAGAGTGAAGCTTTCTTT. Its protein is CASSPRESEAFF.

The gene calls are TRBV12-3 or TRBV12-4 and TRBJ1-2, with D possibly TRBD1 on 6 matching bases. The V and J ends lost 2 bases and 8 bases respectively, with 12 bases between them. This CDR3 has 13 amino acids. CDR3 region: CASSLSQGNGYTF. The CDR3 region has the DNA TGTGCCAGCAGTTTAAGTCAGGGGAACGGCTACACCTTC.